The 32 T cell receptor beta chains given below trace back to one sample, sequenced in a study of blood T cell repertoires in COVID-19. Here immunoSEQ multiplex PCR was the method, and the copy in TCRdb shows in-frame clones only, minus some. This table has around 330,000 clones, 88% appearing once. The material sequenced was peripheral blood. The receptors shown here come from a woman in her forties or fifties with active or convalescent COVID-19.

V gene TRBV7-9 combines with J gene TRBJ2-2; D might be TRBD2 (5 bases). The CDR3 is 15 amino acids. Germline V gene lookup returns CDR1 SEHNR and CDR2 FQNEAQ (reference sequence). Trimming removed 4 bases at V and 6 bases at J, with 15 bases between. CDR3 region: CASSSTAGGSGELFF. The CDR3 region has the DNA TGTGCCAGCAGCTCGACCGCCGGAGGATCCGGGGAGCTGTTTTTT.

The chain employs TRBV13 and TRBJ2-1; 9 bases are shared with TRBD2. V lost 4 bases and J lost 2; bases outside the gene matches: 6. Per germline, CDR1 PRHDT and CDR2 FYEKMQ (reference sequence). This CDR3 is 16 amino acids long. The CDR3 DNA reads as TGTGCCAGCAGCTCCTCGGGACTAGCTACCTACAATGAGCAGTTCTTC. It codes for CASSSSGLATYNEQFF.

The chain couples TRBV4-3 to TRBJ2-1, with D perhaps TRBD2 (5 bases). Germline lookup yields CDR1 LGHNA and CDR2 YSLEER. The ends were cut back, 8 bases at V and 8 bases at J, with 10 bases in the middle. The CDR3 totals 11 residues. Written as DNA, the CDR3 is TGCGCCAGCGGGATCGGGGATGAGCAGTTCTTC. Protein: CASGIGDEQFF.

The CDR3 region is CASSLGFLGATEQYF. The CDR3 nucleotides read TGTGCCAGCAGCTTGGGGTTTTTGGGGGCGACCGAGCAGTACTTC. The chain employs TRBV5-4 and TRBJ2-7; a weak D match, TRBD1 (6 bases). Looked up from germline, CDR1 is SGHNT and CDR2 is YYREEE (reference sequence). CDR3 size: 15 residues. With 0 bases removed from V and 6 bases from J, the gap between germline ends came to 16 bases.

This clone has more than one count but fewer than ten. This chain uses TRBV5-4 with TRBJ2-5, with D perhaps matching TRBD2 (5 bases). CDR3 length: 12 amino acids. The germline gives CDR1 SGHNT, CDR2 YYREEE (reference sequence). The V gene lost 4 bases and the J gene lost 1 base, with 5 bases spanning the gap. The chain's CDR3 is CASSRGQETQYF. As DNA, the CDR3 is TGTGCCAGCAGCCGGGGCCAAGAGACCCAGTACTTC.

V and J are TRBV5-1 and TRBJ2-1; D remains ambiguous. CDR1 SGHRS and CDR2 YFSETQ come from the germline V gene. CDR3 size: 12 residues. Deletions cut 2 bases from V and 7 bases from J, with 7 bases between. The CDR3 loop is CASSLLANEQFF. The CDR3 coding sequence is TGCGCCAGCAGCTTACTCGCTAATGAGCAGTTCTTC.

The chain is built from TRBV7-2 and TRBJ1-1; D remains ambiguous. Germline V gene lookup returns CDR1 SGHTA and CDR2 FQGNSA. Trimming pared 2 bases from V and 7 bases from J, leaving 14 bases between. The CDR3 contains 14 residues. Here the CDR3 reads CASSLTRGTIEAFF. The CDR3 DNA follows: TGTGCCAGCAGCTTAACGCGGGGAACGATTGAAGCTTTCTTT. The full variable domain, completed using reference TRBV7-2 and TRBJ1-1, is GAGVSQSPSNKVTEKGKDVELRCDPISGHTALYWYRQSLGQGLEFLIYFQGNSAPDKSGLPSDRFSAERTGGSVSTLTIQRTQQEDSAVYLCASSLTRGTIEAFFGQGTRLTVV.

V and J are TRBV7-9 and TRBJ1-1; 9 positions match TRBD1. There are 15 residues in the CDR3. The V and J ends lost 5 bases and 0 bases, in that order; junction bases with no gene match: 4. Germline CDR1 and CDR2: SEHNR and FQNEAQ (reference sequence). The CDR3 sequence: CASSTGTGMNTEAFF. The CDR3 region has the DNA TGTGCCAGCAGCACCGGGACAGGGATGAACACTGAAGCTTTCTTT.

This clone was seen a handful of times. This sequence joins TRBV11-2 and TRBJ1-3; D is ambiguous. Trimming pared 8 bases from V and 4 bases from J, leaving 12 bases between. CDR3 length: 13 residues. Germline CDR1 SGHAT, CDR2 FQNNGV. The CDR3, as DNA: TGTGCCAGCGGCGGAGGGCAAGGAAACACCATATATTTT. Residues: CASGGGQGNTIYF.

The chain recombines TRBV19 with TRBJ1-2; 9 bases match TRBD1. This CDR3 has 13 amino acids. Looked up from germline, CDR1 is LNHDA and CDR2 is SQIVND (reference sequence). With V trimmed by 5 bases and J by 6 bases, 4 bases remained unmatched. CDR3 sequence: CASSGTGHHGYTF. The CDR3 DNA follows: TGTGCCAGTAGTGGGACAGGGCATCATGGCTACACCTTC.

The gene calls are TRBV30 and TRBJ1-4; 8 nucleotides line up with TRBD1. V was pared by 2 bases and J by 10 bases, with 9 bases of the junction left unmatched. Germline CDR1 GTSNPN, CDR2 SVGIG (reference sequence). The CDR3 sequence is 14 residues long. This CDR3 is CAWSTTGVRRKLFF. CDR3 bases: TGTGCCTGGAGTACGACAGGGGTACGGCGAAAACTGTTTTTT.

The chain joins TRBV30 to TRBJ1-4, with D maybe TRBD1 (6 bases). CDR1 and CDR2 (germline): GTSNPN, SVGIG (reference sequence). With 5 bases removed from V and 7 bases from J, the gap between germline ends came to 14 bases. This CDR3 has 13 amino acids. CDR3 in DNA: TGTGCCTGGGAGAGACAGGCAGGTGAAAAACTGTTTTTT. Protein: CAWERQAGEKLFF.

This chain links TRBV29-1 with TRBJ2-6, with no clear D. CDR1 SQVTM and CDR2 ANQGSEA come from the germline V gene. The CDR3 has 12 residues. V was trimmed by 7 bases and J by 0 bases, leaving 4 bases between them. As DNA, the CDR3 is TGCAGCGGAGTCTCTGGGGCCAACGTCCTGACTTTC. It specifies CSGVSGANVLTF.

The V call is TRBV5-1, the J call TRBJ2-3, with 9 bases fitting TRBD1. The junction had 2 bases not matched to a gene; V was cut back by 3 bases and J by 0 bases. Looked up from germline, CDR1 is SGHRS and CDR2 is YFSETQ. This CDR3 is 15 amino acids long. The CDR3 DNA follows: TGCGCCAGCAGCTGGACAGGGGCCAGCACAGATACGCAGTATTTT. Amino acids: CASSWTGASTDTQYF.

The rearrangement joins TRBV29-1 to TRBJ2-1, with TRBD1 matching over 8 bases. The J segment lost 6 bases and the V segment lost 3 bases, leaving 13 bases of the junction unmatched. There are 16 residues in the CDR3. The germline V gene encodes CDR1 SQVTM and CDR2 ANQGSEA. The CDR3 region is CSVDQLGQGWGNEQFF. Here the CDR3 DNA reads TGCAGCGTTGATCAGTTAGGACAGGGTTGGGGCAATGAGCAGTTCTTC.

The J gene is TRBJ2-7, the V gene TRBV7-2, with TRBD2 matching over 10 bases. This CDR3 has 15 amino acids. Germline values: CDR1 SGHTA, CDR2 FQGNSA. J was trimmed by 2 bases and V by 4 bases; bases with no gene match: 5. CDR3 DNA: TGTGCCAGCAGCTCTCCGGGACTAGCGACCTACGAGCAGTACTTC. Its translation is CASSSPGLATYEQYF.

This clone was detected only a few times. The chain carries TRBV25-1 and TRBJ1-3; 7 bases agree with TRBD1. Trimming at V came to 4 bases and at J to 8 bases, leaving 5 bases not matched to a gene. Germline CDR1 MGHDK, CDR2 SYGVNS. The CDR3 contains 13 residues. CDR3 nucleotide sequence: TGTGCCAGCAGTGGGCAGGGGGTAGACACCATATATTTT. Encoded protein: CASSGQGVDTIYF.

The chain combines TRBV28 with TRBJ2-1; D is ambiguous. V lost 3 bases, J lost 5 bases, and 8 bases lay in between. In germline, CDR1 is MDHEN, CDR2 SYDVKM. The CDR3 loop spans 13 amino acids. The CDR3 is CASSLRRDNEQFF. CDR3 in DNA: TGTGCCAGCAGTTTGCGGAGAGACAATGAGCAGTTCTTC.

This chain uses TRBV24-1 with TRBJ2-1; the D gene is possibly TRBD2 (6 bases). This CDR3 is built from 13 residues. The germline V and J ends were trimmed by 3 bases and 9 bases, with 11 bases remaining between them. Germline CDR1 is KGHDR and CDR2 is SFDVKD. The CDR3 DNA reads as TGTGCCACCAGTGATCCCCCGGGGGTTGAGCAGTTCTTC. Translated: CATSDPPGVEQFF.

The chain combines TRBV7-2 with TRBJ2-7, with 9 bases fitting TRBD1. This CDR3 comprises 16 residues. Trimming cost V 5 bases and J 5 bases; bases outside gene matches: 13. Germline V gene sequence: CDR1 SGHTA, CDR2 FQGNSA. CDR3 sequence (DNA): TGTGCCAGCAGCCCTGTATCCGGGGACAGGGCGAACGAGCAGTACTTC. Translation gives CASSPVSGDRANEQYF.

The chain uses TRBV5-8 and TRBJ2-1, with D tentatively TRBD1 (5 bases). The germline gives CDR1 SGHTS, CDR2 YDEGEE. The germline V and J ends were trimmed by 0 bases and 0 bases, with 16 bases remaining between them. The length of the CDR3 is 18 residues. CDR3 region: CASSLGQPNPPSYNEQFF. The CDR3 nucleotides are TGTGCCAGCAGCTTGGGACAGCCTAACCCCCCCTCCTACAATGAGCAGTTCTTC.

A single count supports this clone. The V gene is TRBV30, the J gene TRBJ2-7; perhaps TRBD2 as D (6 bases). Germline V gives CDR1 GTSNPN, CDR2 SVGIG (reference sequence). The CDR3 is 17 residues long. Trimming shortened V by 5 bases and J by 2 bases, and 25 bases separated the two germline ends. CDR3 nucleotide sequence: TGTGCCTGGGCCCGACGGGAGTCTGACGGGGAGCCCTACGAGCAGTACTTC. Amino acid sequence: CAWARRESDGEPYEQYF.

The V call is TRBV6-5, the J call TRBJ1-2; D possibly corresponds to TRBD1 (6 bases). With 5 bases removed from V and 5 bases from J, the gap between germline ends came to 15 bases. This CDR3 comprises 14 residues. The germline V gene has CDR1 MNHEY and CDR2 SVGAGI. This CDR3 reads CASSQGGRGYGYTF. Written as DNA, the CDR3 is TGTGCCAGCAGTCAGGGCGGGAGGGGGTATGGCTACACCTTC.

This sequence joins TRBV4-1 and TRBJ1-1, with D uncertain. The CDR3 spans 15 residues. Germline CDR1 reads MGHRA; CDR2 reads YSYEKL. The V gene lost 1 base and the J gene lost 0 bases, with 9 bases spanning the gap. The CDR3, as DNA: TGCGCCAGCAGCCAAGTTTCGCTATTGAACACTGAAGCTTTCTTT. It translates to CASSQVSLLNTEAFF.

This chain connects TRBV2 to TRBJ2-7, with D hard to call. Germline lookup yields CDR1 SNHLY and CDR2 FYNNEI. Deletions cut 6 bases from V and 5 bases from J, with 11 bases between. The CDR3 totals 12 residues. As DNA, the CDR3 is TGTGCCAGCAGGACAATACTGGACGAGCAGTACTTC. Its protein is CASRTILDEQYF.

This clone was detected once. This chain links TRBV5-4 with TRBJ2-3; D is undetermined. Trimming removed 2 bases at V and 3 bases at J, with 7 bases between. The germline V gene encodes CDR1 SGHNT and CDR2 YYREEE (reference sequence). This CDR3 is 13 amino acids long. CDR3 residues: CASSFTRTDTQYF. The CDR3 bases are TGTGCCAGCAGCTTTACGCGTACAGATACGCAGTATTTT.

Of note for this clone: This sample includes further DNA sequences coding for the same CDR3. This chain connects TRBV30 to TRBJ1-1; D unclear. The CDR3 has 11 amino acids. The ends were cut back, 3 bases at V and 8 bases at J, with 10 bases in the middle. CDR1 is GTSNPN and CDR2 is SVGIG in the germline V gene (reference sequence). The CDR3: CAWSPTREAFF. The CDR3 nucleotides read TGTGCCTGGAGCCCTACCCGAGAAGCTTTCTTT.

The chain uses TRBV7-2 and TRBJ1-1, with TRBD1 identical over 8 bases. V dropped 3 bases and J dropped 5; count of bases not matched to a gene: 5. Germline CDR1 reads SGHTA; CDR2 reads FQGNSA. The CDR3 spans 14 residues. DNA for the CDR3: TGTGCCAGCAGCTTCAGGACAGGGTCTACTGAAGCTTTCTTT. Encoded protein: CASSFRTGSTEAFF.

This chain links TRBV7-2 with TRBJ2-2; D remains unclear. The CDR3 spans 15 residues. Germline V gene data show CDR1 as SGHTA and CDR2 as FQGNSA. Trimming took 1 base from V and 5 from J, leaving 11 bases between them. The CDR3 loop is CASSLGALRTGELFF. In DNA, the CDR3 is TGTGCCAGCAGCTTAGGGGCCCTCAGGACCGGGGAGCTGTTTTTT.

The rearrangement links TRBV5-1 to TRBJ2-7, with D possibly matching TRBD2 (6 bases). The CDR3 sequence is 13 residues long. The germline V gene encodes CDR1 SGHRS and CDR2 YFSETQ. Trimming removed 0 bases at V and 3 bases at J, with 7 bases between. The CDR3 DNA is TGCGCCAGCAGCTTGGCGGAGGGCTACGAGCAGTACTTC. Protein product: CASSLAEGYEQYF. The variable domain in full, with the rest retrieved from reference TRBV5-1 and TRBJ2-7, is KAGVTQTPRYLIKTRGQQVTLSCSPISGHRSVSWYQQTPGQGLQFLFEYFSETQRNKGNFPGRFSGRQFSNSRSEMNVSTLELGDSALYLCASSLAEGYEQYFGPGTRLTVT.

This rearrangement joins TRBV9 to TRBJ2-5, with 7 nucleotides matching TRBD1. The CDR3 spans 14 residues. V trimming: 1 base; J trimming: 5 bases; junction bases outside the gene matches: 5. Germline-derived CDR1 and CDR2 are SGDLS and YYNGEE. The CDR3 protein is CASSVNRGQETQYF. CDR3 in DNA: TGTGCCAGCAGCGTAAATAGGGGGCAGGAGACCCAGTACTTC.

The CDR3, as DNA: TGTGCCTGGAATGCCGGGACTAGGCCAACCAATGAGCAGTTCTTC. It codes for CAWNAGTRPTNEQFF. The V gene is TRBV30, the J gene TRBJ2-1, with 8 bases matching TRBD2. Trimming took 4 bases from V and 6 from J; bases not matched to a gene: 11. Germline CDR1 GTSNPN, CDR2 SVGIG (reference sequence). The CDR3 is 15 amino acids.